These 7 T cell receptor beta chains share one sample of origin, sequenced in a study of blood T cell repertoires in COVID-19. Profiling relied on immunoSEQ multiplex PCR, and the TCRdb table lists in-frame clones only, not all of them. The repertoire includes 250,000 to 350,000 clones, more than 65% of them detected once, and 15% to 18% sits in the top ten. Material: peripheral blood. All receptors come from a person aged 65 to 85 with COVID-19, enrolled during active disease.

The chain recombines TRBV5-4 with TRBJ2-3; TRBD2 matches at 11 bases. V lost 2 bases and J lost 5; bases outside the gene matches: 7. The CDR3 extends over 16 amino acids. Per germline, CDR1 SGHNT and CDR2 YYREEE (reference sequence). The CDR3 DNA follows: TGTGCCAGCAGCTTACAACTAGCGGGGGTGGTAGATACGCAGTATTTT. It translates to CASSLQLAGVVDTQYF. The full variable domain, rest sourced from reference TRBV5-4 and TRBJ2-3, is ETGVTQSPTHLIKTRGQQVTLRCSSQSGHNTVSWYQQALGQGPQFIFQYYREEENGRGNFPPRFSGLQFPNYSSELNVNALELDDSALYLCASSLQLAGVVDTQYFGPGTRLTVL.

This clone was counted a few times. This chain uses TRBV2 with TRBJ2-7; 9 bases line up with TRBD2. Trimming at V came to 6 bases and at J to 4 bases, leaving 1 base not matched to a gene. The V gene's germline CDR1 is SNHLY and CDR2 FYNNEI. The CDR3 extends over 12 amino acids. CDR3 protein: CASSSGGYEQYF. The CDR3 coding sequence is TGTGCCAGCAGCAGCGGGGGGTACGAGCAGTACTTC.

V usage is TRBV7-6 and J usage is TRBJ2-1, with a weak D call TRBD1 (5 bases). CDR3 length equals 16 residues. V shed 1 base and J shed 6 bases, with 16 bases lying between them. Germline V gives CDR1 SGHVS, CDR2 FNYEAQ. CDR3 amino acids: CASSLGIKAGLNEQFF. The CDR3 bases are TGTGCCAGCAGCTTAGGAATAAAGGCAGGGCTCAATGAGCAGTTCTTC.

CDR3: CSGVGRESTDTQYF. DNA for the CDR3: TGCAGCGGGGTGGGGCGGGAGAGCACAGATACGCAGTATTTT. The V gene is TRBV29-1, the J gene TRBJ2-3; 7 positions agree with TRBD2. Per the germline V gene, CDR1 is SQVTM and CDR2 is ANQGSEA. The CDR3 length is 14 residues. V was clipped by 7 bases and J by 0 bases; unmatched bases: 7.

J is TRBJ1-1 and V is TRBV27; possible D gene TRBD1, 6 bases. The germline CDR1 and CDR2 sequences are MNHEY and SMNVEV (reference sequence). The V end lost 8 bases, the J end lost 3 bases, and 16 bases lay between the germline ends. CDR3 length: 14 amino acids. Written as DNA, the CDR3 is TGTGCCAGCCGTAGTACAGGGTGGGACACTGAAGCTTTCTTT. It specifies CASRSTGWDTEAFF.

The V gene is TRBV2, the J gene TRBJ2-3; 11 positions agree with TRBD2. CDR1 is SNHLY and CDR2 is FYNNEI in the germline V gene. Unmatched junction bases numbered 3, after V lost 6 bases and J lost 4 bases. This CDR3 has 14 residues. The CDR3 DNA follows: TGTGCCAGCAGATTTAGCGGGGGGGCAGATACGCAGTATTTT. As protein: CASRFSGGADTQYF.

This CDR3 is CASSSFLQETQYF. In nucleotides, the CDR3 is TGTGCCAGCAGTTCCTTTCTTCAAGAGACCCAGTACTTC. This sequence joins TRBV6-2 or TRBV6-3 and TRBJ2-5; D not resolved. Germline CDR1 is MNHEY and CDR2 is SVGEGT. The CDR3 spans 13 residues. V was cut by 4 bases and J by 2 bases, with 8 bases left in between.